The 32 T cell receptor beta chains in this list originate from one sample, sequenced in a study of CD8+ T cells in alopecia areata (dated by TCRdb to between 2017 and 2018). The time point label of this sample denotes: baseline before oral tofacitinib. The library was prepared using the immunoSEQ multiplex PCR assay. For TCR sequencing, RNA was extracted from every sample and reverse transcribed into cDNA to serve as template. In its TCRdb copy, this immuneACCESS table keeps in-frame sequences only and misses some clones. Where compared with another copy, unresolved V genes explain less than half of these, and the others have no known cause. Recorded for this sample are about 150,000 clones; 45% to 60% of them occurred a single time. Less than 20% of the sample is in the top ten clones. Sample: CD8+ T cells sorted from blood, taken at week 0. All receptors derive from a human donor with alopecia areata.

The rearrangement uses TRBV7-2 and TRBJ2-5; perhaps TRBD2 as D (6 bases). The V and J ends lost 4 bases and 5 bases respectively, with 14 bases between them. The CDR3 runs 14 residues. CDR1 SGHTA and CDR2 FQGNSA come from the germline V gene. The CDR3 DNA sequence: TGTGCCAGCAGCTCTCCGGGGCTAGCGGAGACCCAGTACTTC. This translates into CASSSPGLAETQYF.

This sequence joins TRBV10-3 and TRBJ2-2; D unresolved. V dropped 7 bases and J dropped 4 bases, with 13 bases sitting between them. The germline V gene encodes CDR1 ENHRY and CDR2 SYGVKD. The CDR3 is 14 amino acids. This CDR3 is CAIIDPEGTGELFF. The CDR3 coding sequence is TGTGCCATCATCGACCCGGAAGGCACCGGGGAGCTGTTTTTT.

Written as DNA, the CDR3 is TGTGCCAGCAGCTTCGAAGCGGAGACCCAGTACTTC. It codes for CASSFEAETQYF. The chain joins TRBV7-9 to TRBJ2-5; the D is unclear. CDR1 is SEHNR, CDR2 FQNEAQ, per germline (reference sequence). The CDR3 contains 12 residues. Between the trimmed V and J ends, which lost 3 bases and 5 bases, there was a span of 7 bases.

The chain recombines TRBV30 with TRBJ1-1; D unclear. Germline lookup yields CDR1 GTSNPN and CDR2 SVGIG (reference sequence). The CDR3 runs 13 residues. The V gene lost 3 bases and the J gene lost 1 base, with 9 bases spanning the gap. The DNA of the CDR3 is TGTGCCTGGAGAGCAGACAAGAACACTGAAGCTTTCTTT. Amino acid sequence: CAWRADKNTEAFF. The full variable domain, its missing parts supplied by reference TRBV30 and TRBJ1-1, is SQTIHQWPATLVQPVGSPLSLECTVEGTSNPNLYWYRQAAGRGLQLLFYSVGIGQISSEVPQNLSASRPQDRQFILSSKKLLLSDSGFYLCAWRADKNTEAFFGQGTRLTVV.

V is TRBV2 and J is TRBJ1-1; the D gene is possibly TRBD1 (5 bases). V lost 5 bases to trimming and J lost 4 bases, with 11 bases between them. Germline-derived CDR1 and CDR2 are SNHLY and FYNNEI. This CDR3 contains 13 residues. Here the CDR3 reads CASSPHDSTEAFF. The CDR3 nucleotides are TGTGCCAGCAGTCCTCACGACAGCACTGAAGCTTTCTTT.

CDR3 in amino acids: CSVVRQGSYEQYF. The CDR3 DNA follows: TGCAGCGTTGTCCGACAGGGCAGCTACGAGCAGTACTTC. The V call is TRBV29-1, the J call TRBJ2-7, with 7 bases matching TRBD1. Losses at the gene ends were 4 bases for V and 3 bases for J; bases not matched to a gene: 6. Looked up from germline, CDR1 is SQVTM and CDR2 is ANQGSEA. This CDR3 has 13 amino acids.

The gene calls are TRBV30 and TRBJ2-2; tentative D call: TRBD2 (5 bases). This CDR3 has 11 amino acids. The germline V and J ends were trimmed by 3 bases and 6 bases, with 5 bases remaining between them. CDR1 GTSNPN and CDR2 SVGIG come from the germline V gene (reference sequence). The DNA for the CDR3 is TGTGCCTGGAGGGAGGCCGGGGAGCTGTTTTTT. Protein: CAWREAGELFF.

The rearrangement uses TRBV2 and TRBJ2-4, with D possibly being TRBD1 or TRBD2 (5 bases each). The V gene's germline CDR1 is SNHLY and CDR2 FYNNEI. Trimming left V 1 base short and J 0 bases short, with 10 bases between. CDR3 size: 16 residues. CDR3 bases: TGTGCCAGCAGTGAAGTTGGGGGAATAGCCAAAAACATTCAGTACTTC. It specifies CASSEVGGIAKNIQYF.

The chain has TRBV14 and TRBJ2-7; possible D gene TRBD2, 6 bases. V lost 1 base, J lost 3 bases, and 13 bases lay in between. Germline-derived CDR1 and CDR2 are SGHDN and FVKESK. There are 15 residues in the CDR3. The CDR3 coding sequence is TGTGCCAGCAGCCAAGCAATGCAGGGACTCTACGAGCAGTACTTC. As protein: CASSQAMQGLYEQYF.

The chain couples TRBV7-9 to TRBJ2-1; 9 bases map to TRBD2. V gave up 5 bases and J gave up 7 bases; unmatched junction bases: 12. The germline V gene has CDR1 SEHNR and CDR2 FQNEAQ (reference sequence). The CDR3 extends over 16 amino acids. CDR3 protein: CASSHPWAGGRNEQFF. CDR3 nucleotides: TGTGCCAGCAGCCATCCCTGGGCGGGGGGGCGAAATGAGCAGTTCTTC.

This clone was counted only a few times. V gene TRBV19 combines with J gene TRBJ1-4, with no clear D. The CDR3 has 15 amino acids. Germline-derived CDR1 and CDR2 are LNHDA and SQIVND (reference sequence). V was shortened by 4 bases and J by 4 bases, with 13 bases between the two germline ends. This CDR3 reads CASSKRRQYNEKLFF. For the CDR3, the DNA is TGTGCCAGTAGTAAACGACGGCAATATAATGAAAAACTGTTTTTT. Based on the CDR3 plus reference TRBV19 and TRBJ1-4, the full variable domain is DGGITQSPKYLFRKEGQNVTLSCEQNLNHDAMYWYRQDPGQGLRLIYYSQIVNDFQKGDIAEGYSVSREKKESFPLTVTSAQKNPTAFYLCASSKRRQYNEKLFFGSGTQLSVL.

The chain is built from TRBV5-1 and TRBJ1-5, with a tentative D call TRBD1 (5 bases). CDR3 length: 18 amino acids. Trimming removed 1 base at V and 2 bases at J, with 19 bases between. Germline assignment: CDR1 SGHRS and CDR2 YFSETQ. CDR3 sequence: CASSLSPSGREGNQPQHF. CDR3 DNA sequence: TGCGCCAGCAGCTTGTCTCCCTCAGGCAGGGAAGGCAATCAGCCCCAGCATTTT.

The V gene is TRBV6-6, the J gene TRBJ1-2, with D unclear. Trimming removed 0 bases from V and 2 bases from J, with 4 bases in between. The CDR3 consists of 13 residues. Germline V gene data show CDR1 as MNHNY and CDR2 as SVGAGI (reference sequence). The CDR3 coding sequence is TGTGCCAGCAGTTACTCTTTGAACTATGGCTACACCTTC. Amino acids: CASSYSLNYGYTF.

V is TRBV19 and J is TRBJ1-2; 9 bases are a match to TRBD1. Trimming took 3 bases from V and 5 from J; bases not matched to a gene: 7. CDR1 and CDR2 (germline): LNHDA, SQIVND (reference sequence). The CDR3 extends over 15 amino acids. The CDR3 region has the DNA TGTGCCAGTAGTATCAATCGGGACAGGGTGTATGGCTACACCTTC. The encoded protein is CASSINRDRVYGYTF.

The chain employs TRBV18 and TRBJ1-2; a weak D match, TRBD1 (6 bases). V lost 0 bases to trimming and J lost 2 bases, with 13 bases between them. The CDR3 contains 16 residues. The V gene's germline CDR1 is KGHSH and CDR2 LQKENI. In DNA, the CDR3 is TGTGCCAGCTCACCACCGGACAGAGACTTCAACTATGGCTACACCTTC. Amino acid sequence: CASSPPDRDFNYGYTF.

At least ten counts were recorded for this clone. Sequence at one end of the junction differs from germline and may be a read error. The V gene is TRBV5-5, the J gene TRBJ2-6; D might be TRBD2 (5 bases). Germline V lookup: CDR1 SGHKS, CDR2 YYEKEE (reference sequence). The CDR3 sequence is 16 residues long. The CDR3 here is CASSQDGSSGANVLTF. The CDR3, as DNA: TGCGCCAGCAGCCAAGATGGGAGCTCTGGGGCCAACGTCCTGACTTTC. The variable domain in full, completed from reference TRBV5-5 and TRBJ2-6, reads DAGVTQSPTHLIKTRGQQVTLRCSPISGHKSVSWYQQVLGQGPQFIFQYYEKEERGRGNFPDRFSARQFPNYSSELNVNALLLGDSALYLCASSQDGSSGANVLTFGAGSRLTVL.

The chain combines TRBV5-6 with TRBJ2-1; 12 bases align to TRBD2. This CDR3 is 14 amino acids long. Germline trimming cut 4 bases from V and 7 bases from J; bases unmatched to any gene: 3. Per the germline V gene, CDR1 is SGHDT and CDR2 is YYEEEE. CDR3 loop: CASSPGTSGNEQFF. Written as DNA, the CDR3 is TGTGCCAGCAGCCCTGGGACTAGCGGGAATGAGCAGTTCTTC.

The genes are TRBV7-8 and TRBJ2-3; tentative D call: TRBD2 (5 bases). The germline CDR1 and CDR2 sequences are SGHVS and FQNEAQ. V lost 1 base and J 0 bases, leaving 8 bases between the germline ends. The CDR3 extends over 15 amino acids. CDR3 DNA: TGTGCCAGCAGCTTAGTCTCGGGAAGCACAGATACGCAGTATTTT. It is translated as CASSLVSGSTDTQYF.

This clone has only a few counts. This sequence joins TRBV7-2 and TRBJ2-7; D not certain. Germline CDR1 and CDR2: SGHTA and FQGNSA. V lost 5 bases and J 4 bases, leaving 6 bases between the germline ends. The CDR3 runs to 11 residues. CDR3 protein: CASSLLYEQYF. The CDR3 coding sequence is TGTGCCAGCAGCCTCCTGTACGAGCAGTACTTC.

The chain employs TRBV25-1 and TRBJ2-5, with D perhaps matching TRBD1 (6 bases). The CDR3 is 14 residues long. In germline, CDR1 is MGHDK, CDR2 SYGVNS. Trimming cost V 5 bases and J 4 bases, with 14 bases left between them. CDR3 bases: TGTGCCAGCAGTTTACAGGGCGGTCGAGAGACCCAGTACTTC. It is translated as CASSLQGGRETQYF.

The chain links TRBV11-2 to TRBJ1-2; no definite D call. Per the germline V gene, CDR1 is SGHAT and CDR2 is FQNNGV. The CDR3 sequence is 16 residues long. Trimming pared 1 base from V and 4 bases from J, leaving 16 bases between. Here the CDR3 DNA reads TGTGCCAGCAGCTTAGTAGGCGAACAGTTATCCTATGGCTACACCTTC. This translates into CASSLVGEQLSYGYTF.

The chain couples TRBV2 to TRBJ2-1; 10 nucleotides line up with TRBD2. V gave up 7 bases and J gave up 7 bases; unmatched junction bases: 13. CDR3 size: 16 residues. Germline values: CDR1 SNHLY, CDR2 FYNNEI. Written as DNA, the CDR3 is TGTGCCAGCACTGTTAGCCCGGGACTAGCGACGAATGAGCAGTTCTTC. It specifies CASTVSPGLATNEQFF. Full variable domain (outside the CDR3, taken from reference TRBV2 and TRBJ2-1): EPEVTQTPSHQVTQMGQEVILRCVPISNHLYFYWYRQILGQKVEFLVSFYNNEISEKSEIFDDQFSVERPDGSNFTLKIRSTKLEDSAMYFCASTVSPGLATNEQFFGPGTRLTVL.

In its sample, this clone was seen a few times. The V and J genes are TRBV7-9 and TRBJ2-3; weak D call: TRBD1 (6 bases). Germline V gene data show CDR1 as SEHNR and CDR2 as FQNEAQ (reference sequence). Trimming cost V 4 bases and J 7 bases, with 12 bases left between them. This CDR3 region has 13 residues. The CDR3 sequence is CASSSPGTNTQYF. As DNA, the CDR3 is TGTGCCAGCAGCTCCCCAGGGACAAATACGCAGTATTTT.

This clone was recorded a few times. The rearrangement links TRBV30 to TRBJ1-2; D not resolved. This CDR3 contains 11 residues. Trimming removed 0 bases at V and 5 bases at J, with 4 bases between. Germline V gene lookup returns CDR1 GTSNPN and CDR2 SVGIG (reference sequence). The DNA for the CDR3 is TGTGCCTGGAGTGTAGAATATGGCTACACCTTC. It codes for CAWSVEYGYTF. Based on the CDR3 plus reference TRBV30 and TRBJ1-2, the full variable domain is SQTIHQWPATLVQPVGSPLSLECTVEGTSNPNLYWYRQAAGRGLQLLFYSVGIGQISSEVPQNLSASRPQDRQFILSSKKLLLSDSGFYLCAWSVEYGYTFGSGTRLTVV.

The chain has TRBV11-1 and TRBJ1-2; D call uncertain. There are 14 residues in the CDR3. With 4 bases removed from V and 1 base from J, the gap between germline ends came to 10 bases. Germline V lookup: CDR1 SGHAT, CDR2 FQDESV (reference sequence). The DNA for the CDR3 is TGTGCCAGCAGCTCGACCGGGAATAACTATGGCTACACCTTC. Residues: CASSSTGNNYGYTF.

This clone was found a few times. J is TRBJ2-3 and V is TRBV15, with TRBD1 as a possible D gene (6 bases). Looked up from germline, CDR1 is LNHNV and CDR2 is YYDKDF (reference sequence). This CDR3 has 12 residues. Trimming shortened V by 2 bases and J by 14 bases, and 14 bases separated the two germline ends. The CDR3 bases are TGTGCCACCAGCAGAACAGGGATCCCGGGGTATTTT. Translating gives CATSRTGIPGYF.

This chain connects TRBV7-3 to TRBJ1-1; 8 bases line up with TRBD1. V was clipped by 5 bases and J by 4 bases; unmatched bases: 6. The CDR3 sequence is 14 residues long. From germline, CDR1 is SGHTA and CDR2 FQGTGA. Here the CDR3 DNA reads TGTGCCAGCAGCCCAGGGGGCGGGCGCACTGAAGCTTTCTTT. Amino acid sequence: CASSPGGGRTEAFF.

This chain links TRBV30 with TRBJ1-1, with D hard to call. The CDR3 is 11 residues long. From germline, CDR1 is GTSNPN and CDR2 SVGIG (reference sequence). Trimming stripped 6 bases from V and 1 base from J, with 6 bases between. The CDR3 loop is CACSRNTEAFF. In DNA form, the CDR3 reads TGTGCCTGCAGTCGGAACACTGAAGCTTTCTTT.

The genes are TRBV29-1 and TRBJ1-2; 7 nucleotides match TRBD1. J lost 4 bases, V lost 5 bases, and 4 bases had no gene match. Germline V gene data show CDR1 as SQVTM and CDR2 as ANQGSEA. The CDR3 length is 12 residues. The CDR3 DNA reads TGCAGCGTTAGAGGGGGCAGCTATGGCTACACCTTC. Residues: CSVRGGSYGYTF. Variable domain in full (rest from reference TRBV29-1 and TRBJ1-2): SAVISQKPSRDICQRGTSLTIQCQVDSQVTMMFWYRQQPGQSLTLIATANQGSEATYESGFVIDKFPISRPNLTFSTLTVSNMSPEDSSIYLCSVRGGSYGYTFGSGTRLTVV.

The DNA for the CDR3 is TGTGCCAGCAGCTCTGGACCCGAGCAGTTCTTC. It yields the protein CASSSGPEQFF. The gene calls are TRBV7-9 and TRBJ2-1; D unresolved. The germline V gene encodes CDR1 SEHNR and CDR2 FQNEAQ (reference sequence). Trimming stripped 4 bases from V and 10 bases from J, with 8 bases between. The CDR3 has 11 amino acids.

This clone has more than one count but fewer than ten. This sequence joins TRBV5-6 and TRBJ1-6, with a tentative D call TRBD1 (5 bases). The CDR3 consists of 13 residues. CDR1 and CDR2 from the germline V gene are SGHDT and YYEEEE. Deletions cut 4 bases from V and 7 bases from J, with 9 bases between. The CDR3 is CASSPGTNSPLHF. CDR3 bases: TGTGCCAGCAGCCCTGGGACCAATTCACCCCTCCACTTT.

J is TRBJ1-1 and V is TRBV6-6, with D unresolved. With 2 bases removed from V and 4 bases from J, the gap between germline ends came to 8 bases. This CDR3 has 13 amino acids. CDR1 MNHNY and CDR2 SVGAGI come from the germline V gene (reference sequence). The CDR3 DNA is TGTGCCAGCAGTTACCTATTTGGCACTGAAGCTTTCTTT. Residues: CASSYLFGTEAFF.